This entry describes one T cell receptor (beta chain). Antigen: not known. A multiplex PCR was run with 60 Vbeta primers and 13 Jbeta primers. Sequencing was performed with immunoSEQ multiplex PCR; in TCRdb, only in-frame clones are kept and a portion is missing. This sample carries around 100,000 clones, about 60% of them seen once, and the ten largest clones take 2% to 2.5%. The source of the sample is a study of cytomegalovirus exposure and HLA in healthy donors. Background on the study: Among roughly 180 million T cells, an earlier analysis found 120 million or so unique TCR beta sequences.

Overall study results and limits: Accurate HLA-A and HLA-B prediction from TCR beta sequences was reported for most subjects.

The clonotype originates from a woman aged 25 to 45 in good health and CMV-seronegative. Sequenced: PBMCs.

The CDR3 sequence is CASSETAGGYNEQFF. The CDR3 DNA sequence: TGCGCCAGCAGTGAGACGGCGGGAGGGTACAATGAGCAGTTCTTC. The chain uses TRBV10-1 and TRBJ2-1; 9 nucleotides match TRBD2. The germline V gene has CDR1 WNHNN and CDR2 SYGVQD (reference sequence). The V and J ends lost 2 bases and 4 bases, in that order; junction bases with no gene match: 3. The CDR3 runs to 15 residues.